The T cell receptor (beta chain) described here comes from a study of T cell responses to AZD1222 COVID-19 vaccine. Whole-study findings and limits: Samples come after the peak T cell response, not at day 14.

The V end lost 5 bases, the J end lost 4 bases, and 12 bases lay between the germline ends. The CDR3 totals 15 residues. The germline gives CDR1 MNHEY, CDR2 SMNVEV (reference sequence). Profiling relied on immunoSEQ multiplex PCR, and the TCRdb table lists in-frame clones only, not all of them. The sample consists of approximately 120,000 clones, about 85% of them appearing once. Notes on this clone: What it recognizes is unknown.

The source of this sequence is an adult in good health. The chain is built from TRBV27 and TRBJ2-6, with D tentatively TRBD2 (5 bases). This specimen was peripheral blood, taken on day 0 of AZD1222 vaccination. The CDR3 nucleotides read TGTGCCAGCAGTCCCAGGCGGGCAGGGGCCAACGTCCTGACTTTC. This gives the protein CASSPRRAGANVLTF.